This entry lists 11 T cell receptor beta chains sequenced from one sample in a study of cytomegalovirus exposure and HLA in healthy donors. The PCR ran on 60 Vbeta and 13 Jbeta primers. TCRdb's table, derived via immunoSEQ multiplex PCR, lists solely in-frame clones and lacks some. This table holds fewer than 150,000 clones, around 80% found once. Sequencing was done on a sample of PBMCs. The receptors stem from a man aged 25-45 years in good health and CMV-seronegative.

This clone has more than one count but fewer than ten. This chain connects TRBV7-6 to TRBJ2-7; D might be TRBD2 (5 bases). Germline V gene data show CDR1 as SGHVS and CDR2 as FNYEAQ. This CDR3 spans 14 amino acids. V dropped 5 bases and J dropped 6 bases, with 17 bases sitting between them. As DNA, the CDR3 is TGTGCCAGCAGCCCCGAAAAGGTCGGAGGCGAGCAGTACTTC. It translates to CASSPEKVGGEQYF.

The V call is TRBV19, the J call TRBJ1-5; D is unclear. V lost 5 bases and J 5 bases, leaving 13 bases between the germline ends. The CDR3 has 14 residues. From germline, CDR1 is LNHDA and CDR2 SQIVND (reference sequence). The CDR3 nucleotides read TGTGCCAGTAGTCAGTCCAGGTACGATCAGCCCCAGCATTTT. Translated, it gives CASSQSRYDQPQHF.

V gene TRBV6-4 combines with J gene TRBJ2-2; no clear D. CDR3 length: 14 amino acids. Germline V gives CDR1 MRHNA, CDR2 SNTAGT. V shed 5 bases and J shed 4 bases, with 11 bases lying between them. The CDR3 sequence: CASSPIASTGELFF. CDR3 DNA sequence: TGTGCCAGCAGTCCTATCGCTTCCACCGGGGAGCTGTTTTTT.

The sample holds a few counts of this clone. The J gene is TRBJ2-6, the V gene TRBV28, with a weak D call TRBD2 (6 bases). The ends were cut back, 6 bases at V and 2 bases at J, with 11 bases in the middle. The CDR3 sequence is 15 residues long. Germline V gives CDR1 MDHEN, CDR2 SYDVKM. CDR3 bases: TGTGCCAGCAGCACAGGAGGGGCTGGGGCCAACGTCCTGACTTTC. Protein sequence: CASSTGGAGANVLTF.

This chain connects TRBV4-1 to TRBJ1-2; D call uncertain. Germline V CDR1 and CDR2: MGHRA, YSYEKL. V was shortened by 0 bases and J by 1 base, with 6 bases between the two germline ends. This CDR3 is built from 14 residues. CDR3 bases: TGCGCCAGCAGCCAAGATCTTATTAACTATGGCTACACCTTC. Translating gives CASSQDLINYGYTF.

The chain uses TRBV5-1 and TRBJ1-1; D unresolved. Germline V gene data show CDR1 as SGHRS and CDR2 as YFSETQ. The CDR3 sequence is 17 residues long. The V gene lost 4 bases and the J gene lost 8 bases, with 27 bases spanning the gap. CDR3 residues: CASSATPGLGGREEAFF. The CDR3 nucleotides are TGCGCCAGCAGCGCCACTCCGGGTCTGGGCGGCCGGGAAGAAGCTTTCTTT. Variable domain in full (rest from reference TRBV5-1 and TRBJ1-1): KAGVTQTPRYLIKTRGQQVTLSCSPISGHRSVSWYQQTPGQGLQFLFEYFSETQRNKGNFPGRFSGRQFSNSRSEMNVSTLELGDSALYLCASSATPGLGGREEAFFGQGTRLTVV.

The J gene is TRBJ1-1, the V gene TRBV6-6, with D possibly being TRBD1 (6 bases). Trimming pared 2 bases from V and 6 bases from J, leaving 13 bases between. CDR1 is MNHNY, CDR2 SVGAGI, per germline (reference sequence). This CDR3 comprises 14 residues. The CDR3 region has the DNA TGTGCCAGCAGTTACGGGGGCCCTGGGCCTGAAGCTTTCTTT. This gives the protein CASSYGGPGPEAFF.

This clone has more than one count but fewer than ten. This sequence joins TRBV28 and TRBJ1-3; 8 bases map to TRBD1. The germline V gene has CDR1 MDHEN and CDR2 SYDVKM. The CDR3 consists of 15 residues. Unmatched junction bases numbered 4, after V lost 4 bases and J lost 2 bases. The CDR3: CASSSRGPAGNTIYF. CDR3 bases: TGTGCCAGCAGTTCCAGGGGGCCCGCTGGAAACACCATATATTTT.

The J gene is TRBJ2-1, the V gene TRBV4-1; D possibly corresponds to TRBD1 (5 bases). Germline CDR1 reads MGHRA; CDR2 reads YSYEKL. CDR3 size: 17 residues. V dropped 6 bases and J dropped 4 bases, with 22 bases sitting between them. CDR3 amino acids: CASRLHGQGDWYNEQFF. CDR3 DNA sequence: TGCGCCAGCAGATTACATGGGCAGGGCGATTGGTACAATGAGCAGTTCTTC.

The rearrangement uses TRBV10-1 and TRBJ2-7; D is undetermined. Germline CDR1 reads WNHNN; CDR2 reads SYGVQD (reference sequence). Trimming cost V 5 bases and J 6 bases, with 14 bases left between them. This CDR3 has 13 residues. CDR3 DNA sequence: TGCGCCAGCAGTCAGGCAGGTGTGTCCGAGCAGTACTTC. Translated, it gives CASSQAGVSEQYF.

The rearrangement uses TRBV30 and TRBJ2-5, with D possibly matching TRBD1 (5 bases). The CDR3 sequence is 14 residues long. Looked up from germline, CDR1 is GTSNPN and CDR2 is SVGIG (reference sequence). Trimming shortened V by 0 bases and J by 5 bases, and 13 bases separated the two germline ends. Written as DNA, the CDR3 is TGTGCCTGGAGTGTCTTTAGGGGCCTCGAGACCCAGTACTTC. Protein sequence: CAWSVFRGLETQYF. The whole variable domain, remainder taken from reference TRBV30 and TRBJ2-5, is SQTIHQWPATLVQPVGSPLSLECTVEGTSNPNLYWYRQAAGRGLQLLFYSVGIGQISSEVPQNLSASRPQDRQFILSSKKLLLSDSGFYLCAWSVFRGLETQYFGPGTRLLVL.